The source of this T cell receptor (beta chain) is a study of cytomegalovirus exposure and HLA in healthy donors. J gave up 5 bases and V 3 bases, and 19 bases lay outside the gene matches. The CDR3 runs 19 residues. Germline values: CDR1 LGHNT, CDR2 FRNRAP. Study conclusions and caveats: HLA allele associations emerged for around 15,000 TCR beta sequences in a later analysis, at 0.05 false discovery rate. Several of the most significant clusters appeared, in a later analysis, to be linked to common viral pathogens. Reportedly, HLA-A and HLA-B alleles of most subjects were accurately predicted from TCR beta. Earlier findings revealed that most TCR beta V segments proved productive either about 87% or about 30% of the time.

The primer mix had 60 Vbeta and 13 Jbeta primers. Method: immunoSEQ multiplex PCR; TCRdb's copy keeps in-frame clones and lacks some. The sample has about 140,000 clones; roughly 76% are singletons. Turning to this clone: Its matching antigen is unknown.

Input material: PBMCs. This rearrangement joins TRBV12-5 to TRBJ2-4; the match to TRBD1 covers 7 bases. The sequence was collected from a female donor in good health and CMV-seronegative. The CDR3 is CASGFRNRTGADAENIQYF. The CDR3 DNA follows: TGTGCTAGTGGTTTCCGGAACAGAACAGGGGCGGACGCTGAAAACATTCAGTACTTC.